A selection of T cell receptor beta chains follows, all from one sample in a study of T cell repertoires in cytomegalovirus infection. What these receptors recognize is not known. Each CDR3 protein gets one entry after TCRdb re-called the reads with MiXCR. This sample has 700,000 to 900,000 distinct CDR3 sequences; roughly 29% occur once, and the top ten carry about an eighth. Sequenced here: cultured CD8+ T cells from PBMCs, sampled from culture after CMV antigen stimulation. These receptors came from a human donor in good health (CMV status not recorded). Some clones in this sample may be carry-over from other donors' samples. Each CDR3 is given with its conserved first and last residue. The order of the fields is D gene, clone size, J gene, V gene, CDR3 DNA, CDR3 protein. The D gene is left open where the match is weak. Clone size, where shown, is once, few, many, or a class for clones that have expanded.

TRBD2 | NA | TRBJ2-7 | TRBV18 | TGTGCCAGCTCACCACCGGGAGGGGCAGCTCCCCTCTACGAGCAGTACTTC | CASSPPGGAAPLYEQYF
TRBD1 | few | TRBJ2-3 | TRBV28 | TGTGCCAGCAGTTTACCTCCGGCAGGGGGTTATTCAGATACGCAGTATTTT | CASSLPPAGGYSDTQYF
TRBD2 | NA | TRBJ2-3 | TRBV9 | TGTGCCAGCAGCGTATGGAGCGGGGGGGCCCGCACAGATACGCAGTATTTT | CASSVWSGGARTDTQYF
TRBD2 | NA | TRBJ2-2 | TRBV6-5 | TGTGCCAGCAGTTACTCGGGGGGGTCCGGGGAGCTGTTTTTT | CASSYSGGSGELFF
TRBD1 | few | TRBJ2-5 | TRBV12-3/TRBV12-4 | TGTGCCAGCAGTTCCAGACAGGGTGGTATAGGGACCCAGTACTTC | CASSSRQGGIGTQYF
TRBD2 | NA | TRBJ2-5 | TRBV11-2 | TGTGCCAGCAGCTACGGGGGACTAGCGGGAGAGACCCAGTACTTC | CASSYGGLAGETQYF
NA | NA | TRBJ1-5 | TRBV15 | TGTGCCACCAGCAGAGATCTGAGTCGAGAGGGAGGGGGCAATCAGCCCCAGCATTTT | CATSRDLSREGGGNQPQHF
NA | NA | TRBJ2-1 | TRBV27 | TGTGCCAGCAGTTTTCCCGGGGGAGAATACAATGAGCAGTTCTTC | CASSFPGGEYNEQFF
NA | NA | TRBJ2-3 | TRBV29-1 | TGCAGCGTTGAACAAGACTCAGATACGCAGTATTTT | CSVEQDSDTQYF
NA | few | TRBJ1-1 | TRBV3-1 | TGTGCCAGCAGCCAAGTATTACCCGGGACCTCGGACCCTGAAGCTTTCTTT | CASSQVLPGTSDPEAFF
TRBD1 | NA | TRBJ2-2 | TRBV7-9 | TGTGCCAGCAGCTCACCGACGACAGGGGTAGGGGAGCTGTTTTTT | CASSSPTTGVGELFF
NA | NA | TRBJ2-1 | TRBV12-3/TRBV12-4 | TGTGCCAGCAGTTTTCAGGTAGCTGAGCAGTTCTTC | CASSFQVAEQFF
TRBD1 | many | TRBJ2-1 | TRBV12-3/TRBV12-4 | TGTGCCAGCAGTGGACAGGGAAGCAATGAGCAGTTCTTC | CASSGQGSNEQFF
TRBD2 | NA | TRBJ2-1 | TRBV11-2 | TGTGCCAGCAGCTGGGGGCGGGGGGCCTCCAATGAGCAGTTCTTC | CASSWGRGASNEQFF
NA | NA | TRBJ1-1 | TRBV19 | TGTGCCAGTAGTATAGGGGTAGGGGGGAACACTGAAGCTTTCTTT | CASSIGVGGNTEAFF
NA | NA | TRBJ1-1 | TRBV14 | TGTGCCAGCAGCCAGAGGGGTGTTGAAGCTTTCTTT | CASSQRGVEAFF
NA | NA | TRBJ1-1 | TRBV20-1 | TGCAGTGCTAGACAGGTGGAAGCTTTCTTT | CSARQVEAFF
TRBD2 | few | TRBJ2-1 | TRBV4-1 | TGCGCCAGCAGCCAAGAGGGGGGGACTAGCGGGGGTCATGAGCAGTTCTTC | CASSQEGGTSGGHEQFF
NA | NA | TRBJ1-4 | TRBV7-6 | TGTGCCAGCAGCTTAACGTTAGGGACTAATGAAAAACTGTTTTTT | CASSLTLGTNEKLFF
NA | NA | TRBJ1-5 | TRBV4-1 | TGCGCCAGCAGCCAAGATAATTGGAGGAATCAGCCCCAGCATTTT | CASSQDNWRNQPQHF
NA | few | TRBJ1-2 | TRBV20-1 | TGCAGTGCTAGTGGGGCAGGTGAAGACTATGGCTACACCTTC | CSASGAGEDYGYTF
TRBD1 | NA | TRBJ2-1 | TRBV2 | TGTGCCAGCAGTGAAGCAGGGGGCTGGCTAAATGAGCAGTTCTTC | CASSEAGGWLNEQFF
NA | NA | TRBJ2-5 | TRBV13 | TGTGCCAGCGACGCAAGGCGGGAGACCCAGTACTTC | CASDARRETQYF
NA | NA | TRBJ2-7 | TRBV2 | TGTGCCGTACGGGGGGAGTGGGGGGCCGAGCAGTACTTC | CAVRGEWGAEQYF
NA | few | TRBJ2-7 | TRBV7-6 | TGTGCCAGCAGCTTAGCGGGGGCAGGGAGATACGAGCAGTACTTC | CASSLAGAGRYEQYF
TRBD1 | many | TRBJ2-3 | TRBV7-6 | TGTGCCAGCAGAACCGGGGGACAGGGGTACACAGATACGCAGTATTTT | CASRTGGQGYTDTQYF
NA | NA | TRBJ1-4 | TRBV7-2 | TGTGCCAGCAGCCCGAAGGGAGGGAGCCTTAATGAAAAACTGTTTTTT | CASSPKGGSLNEKLFF
NA | few | TRBJ1-1 | TRBV6-1 | TGTGCCAGCAGCGCCTGGGACAAGGAAGCTTTCTTT | CASSAWDKEAFF
TRBD2 | few | TRBJ2-3 | TRBV5-5 | TGTGCCAGCACGGCTAGCGGGGGGGCCTGGGTAGATACGCAGTATTTT | CASTASGGAWVDTQYF
TRBD1 | many | TRBJ2-1 | TRBV6-5 | TGTGCCAGCAGTTACATGAGTACAGGGGCTGATTACAATGAGCAGTTCTTC | CASSYMSTGADYNEQFF
NA | few | TRBJ1-1 | TRBV27 | TGTGCCAGCAGTTCTATGGCTGGGGGGATCGCCACTGAAGCTTTCTTT | CASSSMAGGIATEAFF
TRBD1 | NA | TRBJ1-1 | TRBV9 | TGTGCCAGCAGCGGACAGGGGCCTGAAGCTTTCTTT | CASSGQGPEAFF
TRBD1 | NA | TRBJ2-7 | TRBV6-1 | TGTGCCAGCAGTGAACCGTCCGGGACAGGAGACTACGAGCAGTACTTC | CASSEPSGTGDYEQYF
TRBD2 | few | TRBJ2-1 | TRBV6-1 | TGTGCCAGCAGTGAGGGACTAGCGGGATACAATGAGCAGTTCTTC | CASSEGLAGYNEQFF
NA | few | TRBJ1-2 | TRBV4-2 | TGTGCCAGCAGCCAGGAGGGCCGCTATGGCTACACCTTC | CASSQEGRYGYTF
TRBD2 | NA | TRBJ2-3 | TRBV29-1 | TGCAGCGTCGCCCCGGGACTAGAGGGCACAGATACGCAGTATTTT | CSVAPGLEGTDTQYF
TRBD1 | few | TRBJ1-2 | TRBV6-2/TRBV6-3 | TGTGCCAGCAATGACGATGTTCAGGGGGCTGGCGGCTACACCTTC | CASNDDVQGAGGYTF
NA | NA | TRBJ2-7 | TRBV6-5 | TGTGCCAGCAGCGAAACAGGGATGGACTGGATCTACGAGCAGTACTTC | CASSETGMDWIYEQYF
NA | NA | TRBJ2-7 | TRBV7-9 | TGTGCCAGCAGCTCCGGGTCCTCCCTCTACGAGCAGTACTTC | CASSSGSSLYEQYF
NA | NA | TRBJ2-1 | TRBV6-2/TRBV6-3 | TGTGCCAGCAGTTACACGGGTTACTCCTACAATGAGCAGTTCTTC | CASSYTGYSYNEQFF
NA | NA | TRBJ1-5 | TRBV11-2 | TGTGCCAGCAGCTTAGACGGGGGAAGGAATCAGCCCCAGCATTTT | CASSLDGGRNQPQHF
NA | many | TRBJ2-3 | TRBV6-1 | TGTGCCAGCCCCAGTGAGGTAGATACGCAGTATTTT | CASPSEVDTQYF
TRBD2 | few | TRBJ2-3 | TRBV6-1 | TGTGCCAGCAGTCCCTTAGCGGGGGGGTACACAGATACGCAGTATTTT | CASSPLAGGYTDTQYF
NA | NA | TRBJ1-5 | TRBV6-2/TRBV6-3 | TGTGCCAGCAGTTACTTGGGCAGATTGGATCCCAATCAGCCCCAGGATTTT | CASSYLGRLDPNQPQDF
TRBD2 | many | TRBJ2-5 | TRBV7-3 | TGTGCCAGCAGCTTAGGCGGGGGGGAATTAGAGACCCAGTACTTC | CASSLGGGELETQYF
TRBD1 | NA | TRBJ1-5 | TRBV6-8 | TGTGCCAGCAGTTACTCGTCAGGGGGCGGACCCCAGCATTTT | CASSYSSGGGPQHF
NA | NA | TRBJ1-5 | TRBV12-3/TRBV12-4 | TGTGCCAGCAGTTTAATGTCCTATCAGCCCCAGCATTTT | CASSLMSYQPQHF
NA | few | TRBJ2-7 | TRBV27 | TGTGCCAGCAGTCCACTATTCCCAAGCTATGAGCAGTACTTC | CASSPLFPSYEQYF
NA | NA | TRBJ2-5 | TRBV4-1 | TGCGCCAGCAGCCAAGATGTTACGGGACTCAATACTCAAGAGACCCAGTACTTC | CASSQDVTGLNTQETQYF